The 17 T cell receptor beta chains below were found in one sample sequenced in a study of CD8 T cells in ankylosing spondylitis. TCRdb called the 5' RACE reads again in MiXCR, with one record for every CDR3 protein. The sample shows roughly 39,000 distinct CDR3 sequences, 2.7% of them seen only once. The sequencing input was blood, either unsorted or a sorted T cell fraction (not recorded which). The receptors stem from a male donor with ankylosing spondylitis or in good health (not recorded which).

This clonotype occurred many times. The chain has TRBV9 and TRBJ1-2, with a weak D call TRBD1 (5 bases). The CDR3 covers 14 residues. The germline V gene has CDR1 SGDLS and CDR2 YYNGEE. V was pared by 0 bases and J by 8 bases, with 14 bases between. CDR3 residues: CASSVGDTNRGYTF. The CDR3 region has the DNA TGTGCCAGCAGCGTAGGTGACACCAACAGGGGCTACACCTTC.

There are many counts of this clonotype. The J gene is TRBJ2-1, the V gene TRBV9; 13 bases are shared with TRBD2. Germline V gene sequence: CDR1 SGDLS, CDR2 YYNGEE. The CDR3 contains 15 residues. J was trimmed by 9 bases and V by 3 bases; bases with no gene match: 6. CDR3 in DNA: TGTGCCAGCAGCGCAACTAGCGGGAGGGCCATTGAGCAGTTCTTC. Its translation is CASSATSGRAIEQFF.

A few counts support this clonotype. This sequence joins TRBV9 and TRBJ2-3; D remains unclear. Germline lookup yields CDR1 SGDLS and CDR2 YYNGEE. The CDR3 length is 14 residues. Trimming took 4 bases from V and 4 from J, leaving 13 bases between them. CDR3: CASSPDPSSDTQYF. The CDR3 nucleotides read TGTGCCAGCAGCCCGGACCCAAGCTCAGATACGCAGTATTTT. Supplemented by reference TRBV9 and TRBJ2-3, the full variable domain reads DSGVTQTPKHLITATGQRVTLRCSPRSGDLSVYWYQQSLDQGLQFLIQYYNGEERAKGNILERFSAQQFPDLHSELNLSSLELGDSALYFCASSPDPSSDTQYFGPGTRLTVL.

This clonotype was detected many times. The CDR3 DNA follows: TGTGCCAGCTCCGAAGGGATAGGGGACAGGGGTACCTACGAGCAGTACTTC. Residues: CASSEGIGDRGTYEQYF. The V gene is TRBV9, the J gene TRBJ2-7, with 10 nucleotides matching TRBD1. From germline, CDR1 is SGDLS and CDR2 YYNGEE. This CDR3 spans 17 amino acids. The V and J ends lost 7 bases and 2 bases, in that order; junction bases with no gene match: 15.

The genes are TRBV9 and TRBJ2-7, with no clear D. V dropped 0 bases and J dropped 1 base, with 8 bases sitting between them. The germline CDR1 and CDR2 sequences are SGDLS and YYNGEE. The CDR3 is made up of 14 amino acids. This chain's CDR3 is CASSVDRYSYEQYF. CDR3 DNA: TGTGCCAGCAGCGTAGATCGGTATTCCTACGAGCAGTACTTC.

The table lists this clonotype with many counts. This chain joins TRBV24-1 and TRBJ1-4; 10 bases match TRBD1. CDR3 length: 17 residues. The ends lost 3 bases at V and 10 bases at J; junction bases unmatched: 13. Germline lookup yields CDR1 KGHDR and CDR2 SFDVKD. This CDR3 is CATSDLVGTGESVKLFF. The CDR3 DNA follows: TGTGCCACCAGTGATCTCGTGGGGACAGGGGAATCTGTAAAACTGTTTTTT.

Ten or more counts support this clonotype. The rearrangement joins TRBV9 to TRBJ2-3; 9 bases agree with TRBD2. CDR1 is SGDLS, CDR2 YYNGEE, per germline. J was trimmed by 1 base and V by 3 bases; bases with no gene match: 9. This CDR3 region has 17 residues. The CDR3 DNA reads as TGTGCCAGCAGCGGTAGAGGGATAGCGGGGGGCACAGATACGCAGTATTTT. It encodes CASSGRGIAGGTDTQYF.

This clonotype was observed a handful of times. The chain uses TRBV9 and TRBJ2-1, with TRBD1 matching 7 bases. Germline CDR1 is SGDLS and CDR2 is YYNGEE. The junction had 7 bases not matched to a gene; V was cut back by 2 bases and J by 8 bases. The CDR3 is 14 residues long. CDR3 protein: CASSVTGVSDEQFF. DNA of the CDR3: TGTGCCAGCAGCGTCACAGGGGTCAGCGATGAGCAGTTCTTC.

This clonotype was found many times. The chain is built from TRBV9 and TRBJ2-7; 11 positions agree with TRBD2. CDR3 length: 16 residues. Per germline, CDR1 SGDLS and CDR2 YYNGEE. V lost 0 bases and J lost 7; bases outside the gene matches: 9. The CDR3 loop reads CASSVGVTSGNWEQYF. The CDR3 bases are TGTGCCAGCAGCGTAGGGGTGACTAGCGGGAATTGGGAGCAGTACTTC.

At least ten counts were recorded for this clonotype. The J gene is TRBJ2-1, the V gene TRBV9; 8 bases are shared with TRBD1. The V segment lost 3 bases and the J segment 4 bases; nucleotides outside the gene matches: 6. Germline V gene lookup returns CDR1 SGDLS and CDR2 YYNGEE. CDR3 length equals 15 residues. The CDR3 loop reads CASSARQGLYNEQFF. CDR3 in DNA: TGTGCCAGCAGCGCAAGACAGGGGCTTTACAATGAGCAGTTCTTC.

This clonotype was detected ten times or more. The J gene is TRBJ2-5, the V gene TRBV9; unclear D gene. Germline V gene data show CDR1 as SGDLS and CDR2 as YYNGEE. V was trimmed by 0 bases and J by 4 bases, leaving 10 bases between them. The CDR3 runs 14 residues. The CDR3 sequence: CASSVDGVGETQYF. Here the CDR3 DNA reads TGTGCCAGCAGCGTAGATGGGGTCGGAGAGACCCAGTACTTC.

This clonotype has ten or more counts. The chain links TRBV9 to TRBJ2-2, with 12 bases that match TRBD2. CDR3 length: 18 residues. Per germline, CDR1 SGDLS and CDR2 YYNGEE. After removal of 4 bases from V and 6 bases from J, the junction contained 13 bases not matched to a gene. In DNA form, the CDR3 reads TGTGCCAGCAGCACGAGACTAGCGGGAGAGGTTAGGGCCGGGGAGCTGTTTTTT. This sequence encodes CASSTRLAGEVRAGELFF. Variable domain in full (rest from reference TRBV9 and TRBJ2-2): DSGVTQTPKHLITATGQRVTLRCSPRSGDLSVYWYQQSLDQGLQFLIQYYNGEERAKGNILERFSAQQFPDLHSELNLSSLELGDSALYFCASSTRLAGEVRAGELFFGEGSRLTVL.

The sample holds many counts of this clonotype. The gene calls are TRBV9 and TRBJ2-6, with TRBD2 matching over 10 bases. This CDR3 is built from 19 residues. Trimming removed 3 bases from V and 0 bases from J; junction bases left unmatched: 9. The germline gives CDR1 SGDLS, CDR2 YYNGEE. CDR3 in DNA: TGTGCCAGCAGCGACCTGACTAGCGGGCCCCTCTCTGGGGCCAACGTCCTGACTTTC. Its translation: CASSDLTSGPLSGANVLTF.

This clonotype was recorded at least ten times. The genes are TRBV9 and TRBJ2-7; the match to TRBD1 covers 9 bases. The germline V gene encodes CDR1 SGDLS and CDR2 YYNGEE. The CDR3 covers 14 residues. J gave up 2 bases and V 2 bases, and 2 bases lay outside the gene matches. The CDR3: CASSVGQGPYEQYF. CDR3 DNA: TGTGCCAGCAGCGTGGGACAGGGACCCTACGAGCAGTACTTC.

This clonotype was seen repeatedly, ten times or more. DNA for the CDR3: TGTGCCAGCAGCGTAGCTGGGAATGAGCAGTTCTTC. Amino acid sequence: CASSVAGNEQFF. The chain combines TRBV9 with TRBJ2-1, with unresolved D. The CDR3 length is 12 residues. Germline CDR1 and CDR2: SGDLS and YYNGEE. V dropped 0 bases and J dropped 7 bases, with 5 bases sitting between them. Complete variable domain (other parts from reference TRBV9 and TRBJ2-1): DSGVTQTPKHLITATGQRVTLRCSPRSGDLSVYWYQQSLDQGLQFLIQYYNGEERAKGNILERFSAQQFPDLHSELNLSSLELGDSALYFCASSVAGNEQFFGPGTRLTVL.

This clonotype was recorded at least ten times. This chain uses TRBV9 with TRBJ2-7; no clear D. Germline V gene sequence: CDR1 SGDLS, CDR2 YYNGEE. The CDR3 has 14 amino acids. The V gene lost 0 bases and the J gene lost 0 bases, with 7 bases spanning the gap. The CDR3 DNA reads TGTGCCAGCAGCGTAGAGTACCACTCCTACGAGCAGTACTTC. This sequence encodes CASSVEYHSYEQYF.

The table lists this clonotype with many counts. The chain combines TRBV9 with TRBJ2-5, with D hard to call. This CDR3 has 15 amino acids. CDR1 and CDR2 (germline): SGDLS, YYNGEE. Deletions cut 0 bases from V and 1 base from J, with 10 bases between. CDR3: CASSVANRPQETQYF. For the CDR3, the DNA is TGTGCCAGCAGCGTAGCTAACAGACCCCAAGAGACCCAGTACTTC.